This record covers a single T cell receptor (beta chain). The sample originates from a study of blood T cell repertoires in COVID-19. The overall study: Samples taken during acute and convalescent COVID-19 were collected in the United States, Italy and Spain.

V shed 5 bases and J shed 0 bases, with 17 bases lying between them. The CDR3 is 18 residues long. CDR1 is SGHAT and CDR2 is FQNNGV in the germline V gene. Those enrolled, adults aged roughly 18 to 100 years, came from 24 US areas. Two negative PCRs, clearance, or symptom resolution were required of recovered Cohort 3 donors. Original processing methods: How many nucleated cells were present was estimated from reference gene primer amplification. Here immunoSEQ multiplex PCR was the method, and the copy in TCRdb shows in-frame clones only, minus some. The V and J calls and the clone size are those of that table, but D and trimming were determined from the DNA. The sample carries a few hundred thousand clones, more than 75% recorded once.

This chain joins TRBV11-2 and TRBJ2-6; perhaps TRBD2 as D (5 bases). The sequence derives from a woman in her 30s who had recovered from COVID-19. The specimen was PBMCs or T cells enriched from blood (not recorded which). The CDR3 protein is CASSHRTRRDSGANVLTF. CDR3 bases: TGTGCCAGCAGCCATAGAACCCGACGGGACTCTGGGGCCAACGTCCTGACTTTC.